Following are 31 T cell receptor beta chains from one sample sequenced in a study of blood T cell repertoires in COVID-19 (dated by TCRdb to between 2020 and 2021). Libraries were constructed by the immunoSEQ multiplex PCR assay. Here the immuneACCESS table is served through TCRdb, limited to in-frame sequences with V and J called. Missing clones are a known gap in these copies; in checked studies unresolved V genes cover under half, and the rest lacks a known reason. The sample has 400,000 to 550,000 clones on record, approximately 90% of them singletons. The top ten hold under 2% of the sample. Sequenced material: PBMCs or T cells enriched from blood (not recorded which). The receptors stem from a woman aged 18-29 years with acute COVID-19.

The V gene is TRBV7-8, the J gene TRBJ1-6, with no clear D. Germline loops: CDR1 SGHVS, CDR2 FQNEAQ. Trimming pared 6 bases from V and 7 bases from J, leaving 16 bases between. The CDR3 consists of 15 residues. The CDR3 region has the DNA TGTGCCAGCAGTAAGGGAGGAGTATCAAATTCACCCCTCCACTTT. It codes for CASSKGGVSNSPLHF.

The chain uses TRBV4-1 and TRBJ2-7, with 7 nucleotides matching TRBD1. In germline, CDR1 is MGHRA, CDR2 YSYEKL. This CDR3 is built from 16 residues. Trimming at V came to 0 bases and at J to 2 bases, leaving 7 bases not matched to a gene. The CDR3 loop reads CASSQESTGDPYEQYF. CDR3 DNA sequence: TGCGCCAGCAGCCAAGAGAGCACAGGGGATCCCTACGAGCAGTACTTC.

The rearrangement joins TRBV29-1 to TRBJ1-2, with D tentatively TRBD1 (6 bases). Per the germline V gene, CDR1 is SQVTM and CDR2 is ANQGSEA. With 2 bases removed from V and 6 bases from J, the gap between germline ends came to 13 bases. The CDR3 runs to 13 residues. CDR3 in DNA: TGCAGCGTTGAATGGGGGCAGGGAAATGGCTACACCTTC. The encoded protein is CSVEWGQGNGYTF.

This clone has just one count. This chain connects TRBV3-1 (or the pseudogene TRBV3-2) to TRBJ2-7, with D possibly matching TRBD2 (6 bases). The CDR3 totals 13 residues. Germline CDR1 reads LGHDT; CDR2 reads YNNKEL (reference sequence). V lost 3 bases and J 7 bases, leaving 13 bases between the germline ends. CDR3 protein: CASSQSEGREQYF. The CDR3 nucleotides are TGTGCCAGCAGCCAGTCGGAGGGGAGGGAGCAGTACTTC.

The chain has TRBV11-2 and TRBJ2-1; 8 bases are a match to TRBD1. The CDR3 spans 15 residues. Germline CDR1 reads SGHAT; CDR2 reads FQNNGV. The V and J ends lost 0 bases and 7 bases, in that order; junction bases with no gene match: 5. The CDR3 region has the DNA TGTGCCAGCAGCTTAGACGGACAGGGTGTAAATGAGCAGTTCTTC. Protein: CASSLDGQGVNEQFF.

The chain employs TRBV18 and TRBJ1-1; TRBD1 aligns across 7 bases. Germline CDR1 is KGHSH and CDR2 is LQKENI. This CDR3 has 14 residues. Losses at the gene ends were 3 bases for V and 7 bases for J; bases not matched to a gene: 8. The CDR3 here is CASSPLTGRVEAFF. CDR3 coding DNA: TGTGCCAGCTCACCCCTGACAGGGCGGGTTGAAGCTTTCTTT.

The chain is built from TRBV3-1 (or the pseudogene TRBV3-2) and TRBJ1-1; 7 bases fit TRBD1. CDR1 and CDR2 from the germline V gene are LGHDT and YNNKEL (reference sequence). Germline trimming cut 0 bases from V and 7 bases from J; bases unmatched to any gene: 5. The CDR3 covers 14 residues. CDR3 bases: TGTGCCAGCAGCCAAGATCAGACAGGGCGTGAAGCTTTCTTT. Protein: CASSQDQTGREAFF.

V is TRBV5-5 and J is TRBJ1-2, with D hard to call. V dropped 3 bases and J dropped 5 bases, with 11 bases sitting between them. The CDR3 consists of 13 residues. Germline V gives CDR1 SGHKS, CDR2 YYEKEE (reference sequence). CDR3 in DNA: TGTGCCAGCAGCTCCGGGGAGCGATATGGCTACACCTTC. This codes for CASSSGERYGYTF.

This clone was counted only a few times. For the CDR3, the DNA is TGTGCCAGCAGCGTCTATGGGACAGAAGGAAACACCATATATTTT. Its translation: CASSVYGTEGNTIYF. The chain links TRBV9 to TRBJ1-3, with TRBD1 matching 7 bases. This CDR3 has 15 amino acids. Per germline, CDR1 SGDLS and CDR2 YYNGEE. V was pared by 2 bases and J by 4 bases, with 6 bases of the junction left unmatched.

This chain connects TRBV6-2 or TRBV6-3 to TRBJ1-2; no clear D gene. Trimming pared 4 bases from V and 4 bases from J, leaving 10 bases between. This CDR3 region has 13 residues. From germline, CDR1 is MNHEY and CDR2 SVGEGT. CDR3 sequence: CASSFSLLYGYTF. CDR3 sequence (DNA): TGTGCCAGCAGTTTCTCCCTCCTCTATGGCTACACCTTC.

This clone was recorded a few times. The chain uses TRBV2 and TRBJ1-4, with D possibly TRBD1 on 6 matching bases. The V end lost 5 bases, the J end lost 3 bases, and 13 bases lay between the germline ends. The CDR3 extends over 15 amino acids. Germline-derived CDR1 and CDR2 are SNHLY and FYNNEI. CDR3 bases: TGTGCCAGCAGTAATGGGGGCCAACCTAATGAAAAACTGTTTTTT. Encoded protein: CASSNGGQPNEKLFF.

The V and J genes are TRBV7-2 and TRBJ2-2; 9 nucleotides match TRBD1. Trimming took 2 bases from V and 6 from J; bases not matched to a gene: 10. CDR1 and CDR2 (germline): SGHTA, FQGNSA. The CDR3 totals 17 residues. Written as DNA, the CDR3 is TGTGCCAGCAGCTTATTTATGGGACAGGGTAATCCCGGGGAGCTGTTTTTT. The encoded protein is CASSLFMGQGNPGELFF. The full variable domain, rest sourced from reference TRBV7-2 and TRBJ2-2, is GAGVSQSPSNKVTEKGKDVELRCDPISGHTALYWYRQSLGQGLEFLIYFQGNSAPDKSGLPSDRFSAERTGGSVSTLTIQRTQQEDSAVYLCASSLFMGQGNPGELFFGEGSRLTVL.

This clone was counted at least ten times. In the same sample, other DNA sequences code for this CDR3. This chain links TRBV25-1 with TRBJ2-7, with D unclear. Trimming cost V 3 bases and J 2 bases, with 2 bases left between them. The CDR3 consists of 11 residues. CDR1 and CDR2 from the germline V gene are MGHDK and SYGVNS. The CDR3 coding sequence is TGTGCCAGCAGTGATACCTACGAGCAGTACTTC. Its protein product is CASSDTYEQYF.

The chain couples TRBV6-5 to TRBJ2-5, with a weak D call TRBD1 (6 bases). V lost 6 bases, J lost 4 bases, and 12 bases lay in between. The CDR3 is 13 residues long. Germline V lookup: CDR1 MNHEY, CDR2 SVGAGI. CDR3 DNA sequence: TGTGCCAGCAGGCCCACAGGGAGAGAGACCCAGTACTTC. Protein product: CASRPTGRETQYF.

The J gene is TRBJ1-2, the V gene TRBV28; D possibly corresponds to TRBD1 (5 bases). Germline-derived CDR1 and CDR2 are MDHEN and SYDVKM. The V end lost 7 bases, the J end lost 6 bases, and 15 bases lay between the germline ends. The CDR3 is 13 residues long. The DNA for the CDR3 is TGTGCCAGCACCCTACGTAGGGGCCATGGCTACACCTTC. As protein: CASTLRRGHGYTF.

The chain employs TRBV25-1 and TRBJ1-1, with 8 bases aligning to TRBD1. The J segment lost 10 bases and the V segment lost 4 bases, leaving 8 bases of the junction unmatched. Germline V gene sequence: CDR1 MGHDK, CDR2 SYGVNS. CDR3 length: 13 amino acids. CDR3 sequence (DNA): TGTGCCAGCAGTGCATCTCAGGGGGCAGTAGCTTTCTTT. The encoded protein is CASSASQGAVAFF.

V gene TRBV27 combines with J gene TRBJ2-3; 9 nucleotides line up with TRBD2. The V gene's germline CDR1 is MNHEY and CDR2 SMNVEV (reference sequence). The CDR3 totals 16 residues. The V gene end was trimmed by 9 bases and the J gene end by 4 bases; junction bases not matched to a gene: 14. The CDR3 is CARERLAGRFSDTQYF. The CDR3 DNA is TGTGCCAGGGAACGTCTAGCGGGGAGGTTCTCAGATACGCAGTATTTT.

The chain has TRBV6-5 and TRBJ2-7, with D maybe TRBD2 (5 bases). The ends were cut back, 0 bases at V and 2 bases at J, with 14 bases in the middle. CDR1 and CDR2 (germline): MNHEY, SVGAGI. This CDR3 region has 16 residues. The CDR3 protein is CASSYSILANTYEQYF. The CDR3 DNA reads TGTGCCAGCAGTTACTCGATTTTAGCGAATACCTACGAGCAGTACTTC.

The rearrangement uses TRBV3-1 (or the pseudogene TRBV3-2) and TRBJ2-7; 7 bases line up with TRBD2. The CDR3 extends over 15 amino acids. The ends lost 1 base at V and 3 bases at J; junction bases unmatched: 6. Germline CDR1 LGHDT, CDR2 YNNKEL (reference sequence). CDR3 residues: CASSQGGAGRYEQYF. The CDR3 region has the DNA TGTGCCAGCAGCCAAGGAGGAGCGGGACGCTACGAGCAGTACTTC.

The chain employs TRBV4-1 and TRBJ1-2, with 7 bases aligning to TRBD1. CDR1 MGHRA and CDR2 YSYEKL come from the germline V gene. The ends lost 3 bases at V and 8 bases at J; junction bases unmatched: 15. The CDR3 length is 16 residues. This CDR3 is CASSQGTVPQREGYTF. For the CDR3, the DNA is TGCGCCAGCAGCCAGGGGACAGTTCCACAGAGGGAAGGCTACACCTTC.

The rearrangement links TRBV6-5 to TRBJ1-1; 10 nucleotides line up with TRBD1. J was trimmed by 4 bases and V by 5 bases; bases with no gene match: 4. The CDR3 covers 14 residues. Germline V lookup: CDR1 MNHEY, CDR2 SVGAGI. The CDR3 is CASSQTGGGTEAFF. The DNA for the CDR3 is TGTGCCAGCAGTCAGACAGGGGGCGGCACTGAAGCTTTCTTT.

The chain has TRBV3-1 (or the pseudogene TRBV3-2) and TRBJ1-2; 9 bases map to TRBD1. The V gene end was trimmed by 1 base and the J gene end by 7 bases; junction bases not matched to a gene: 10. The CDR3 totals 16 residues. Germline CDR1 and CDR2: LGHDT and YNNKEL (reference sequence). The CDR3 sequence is CASSQALGQGFSGYTF. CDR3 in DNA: TGTGCCAGCAGCCAAGCGTTGGGACAGGGCTTTTCTGGCTACACCTTC.

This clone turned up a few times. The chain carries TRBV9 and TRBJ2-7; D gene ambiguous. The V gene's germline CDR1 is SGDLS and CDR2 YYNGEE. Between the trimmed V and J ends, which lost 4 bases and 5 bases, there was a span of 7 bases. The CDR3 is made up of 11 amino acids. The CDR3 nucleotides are TGTGCCAGCAGCTTAGGCGACGAGCAGTACTTC. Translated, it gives CASSLGDEQYF.

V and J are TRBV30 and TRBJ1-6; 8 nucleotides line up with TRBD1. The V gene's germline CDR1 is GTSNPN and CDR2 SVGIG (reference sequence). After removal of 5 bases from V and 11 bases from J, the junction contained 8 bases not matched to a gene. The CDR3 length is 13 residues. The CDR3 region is CAWGGTGGTPLHF. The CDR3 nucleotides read TGTGCCTGGGGGGGGACAGGCGGGACACCCCTCCACTTT.

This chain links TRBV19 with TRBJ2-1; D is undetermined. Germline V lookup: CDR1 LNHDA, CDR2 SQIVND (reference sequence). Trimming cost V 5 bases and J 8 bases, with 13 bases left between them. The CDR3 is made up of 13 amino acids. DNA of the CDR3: TGTGCCAGTAGTGCGGTCGGCGTGGATGAGCAGTTCTTC. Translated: CASSAVGVDEQFF.

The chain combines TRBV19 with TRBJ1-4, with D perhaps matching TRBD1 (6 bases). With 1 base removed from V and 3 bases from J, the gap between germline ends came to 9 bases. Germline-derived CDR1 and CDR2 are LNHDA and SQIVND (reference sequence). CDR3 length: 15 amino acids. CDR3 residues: CASSIVKGANEKLFF. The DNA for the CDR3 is TGTGCCAGTAGTATAGTCAAGGGGGCTAATGAAAAACTGTTTTTT.

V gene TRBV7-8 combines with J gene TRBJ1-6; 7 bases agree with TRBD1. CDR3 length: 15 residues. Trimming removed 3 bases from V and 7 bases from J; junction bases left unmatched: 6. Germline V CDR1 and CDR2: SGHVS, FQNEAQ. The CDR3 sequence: CASSFRDRRNSPLHF. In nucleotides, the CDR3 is TGTGCCAGCAGCTTCCGGGACAGACGGAATTCACCCCTCCACTTT.

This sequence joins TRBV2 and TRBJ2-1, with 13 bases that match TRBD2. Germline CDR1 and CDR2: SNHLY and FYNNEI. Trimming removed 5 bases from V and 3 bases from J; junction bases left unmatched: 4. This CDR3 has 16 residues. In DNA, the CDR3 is TGTGCCAGCAGTCTGGGACTAGCGGGGTACTACAATGAGCAGTTCTTC. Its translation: CASSLGLAGYYNEQFF.

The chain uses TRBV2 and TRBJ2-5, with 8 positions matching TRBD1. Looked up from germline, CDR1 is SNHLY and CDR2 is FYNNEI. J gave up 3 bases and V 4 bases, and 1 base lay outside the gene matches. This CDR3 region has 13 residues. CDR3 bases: TGTGCCAGCAGTGGGACAGGGAAAGAGACCCAGTACTTC. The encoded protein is CASSGTGKETQYF.

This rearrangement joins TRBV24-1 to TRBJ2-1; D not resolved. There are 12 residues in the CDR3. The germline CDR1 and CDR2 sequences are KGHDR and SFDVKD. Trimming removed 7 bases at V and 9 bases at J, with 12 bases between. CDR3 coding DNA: TGTGCCACCAGGAAAGGTCCGGGTGAGCAGTTCTTC. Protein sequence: CATRKGPGEQFF.

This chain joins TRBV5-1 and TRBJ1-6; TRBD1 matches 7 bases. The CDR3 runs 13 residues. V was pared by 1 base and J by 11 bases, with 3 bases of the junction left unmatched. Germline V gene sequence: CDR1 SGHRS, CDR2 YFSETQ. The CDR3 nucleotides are TGCGCCAGCAGCTTGCGGGACAGTCCACCCCTCCACTTT. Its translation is CASSLRDSPPLHF.